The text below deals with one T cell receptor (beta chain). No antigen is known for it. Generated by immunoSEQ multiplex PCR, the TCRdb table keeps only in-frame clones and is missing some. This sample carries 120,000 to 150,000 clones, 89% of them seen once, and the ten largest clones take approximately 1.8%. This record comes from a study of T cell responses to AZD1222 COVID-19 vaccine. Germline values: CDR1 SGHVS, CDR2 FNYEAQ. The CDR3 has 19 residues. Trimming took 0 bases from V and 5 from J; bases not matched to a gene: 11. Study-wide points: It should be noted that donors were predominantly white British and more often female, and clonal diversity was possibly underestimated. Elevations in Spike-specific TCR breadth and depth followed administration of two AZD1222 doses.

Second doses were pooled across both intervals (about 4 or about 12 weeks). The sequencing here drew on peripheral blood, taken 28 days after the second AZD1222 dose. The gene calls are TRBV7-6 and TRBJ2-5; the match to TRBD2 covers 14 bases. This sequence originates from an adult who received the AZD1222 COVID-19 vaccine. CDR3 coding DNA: TGTGCCAGCAGCTTAGCGGGGCTAGGGACTAGCGGGAGACCCGAGACCCAGTACTTC. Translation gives CASSLAGLGTSGRPETQYF.